The 7 T cell receptor beta chains below all came from one sample that was sequenced in a study of OX40 agonist ivuxolimab in advanced cancers. Libraries were prepared by immunoSEQ multiplex PCR; TCRdb keeps only in-frame clonotypes and omits some of them. This sample has 60,000 to 85,000 clones, with 85% to 90% found just once. Here the sequenced sample was CD4+ or CD8+ T cells sorted from blood, taken in a trial of the OX40 agonist ivuxolimab. Receptor source: an adult with an advanced solid tumor such as melanoma, head and neck, liver or kidney cancer.

The chain recombines TRBV27 with TRBJ2-3; TRBD1 is a possible D gene (5 bases). This CDR3 is built from 13 residues. Trimming shortened V by 3 bases and J by 3 bases, and 7 bases separated the two germline ends. CDR1 is MNHEY, CDR2 SMNVEV, per germline (reference sequence). The CDR3 sequence is CASSFGATDTQYF. For the CDR3, the DNA is TGTGCCAGCAGTTTTGGGGCTACAGATACGCAGTATTTT.

The chain has TRBV7-6 and TRBJ1-1; D not resolved. Germline V CDR1 and CDR2: SGHVS, FNYEAQ. With 4 bases removed from V and 4 bases from J, the gap between germline ends came to 7 bases. There are 12 residues in the CDR3. The CDR3 spells CASSSGRTEAFF. Here the CDR3 DNA reads TGTGCCAGCAGCTCAGGACGCACTGAAGCTTTCTTT.

The rearrangement joins TRBV7-9 to TRBJ2-3, with a tentative D call TRBD2 (6 bases). CDR1 SEHNR and CDR2 FQNEAQ come from the germline V gene (reference sequence). The CDR3 has 14 residues. The V end lost 3 bases, the J end lost 10 bases, and 17 bases lay between the germline ends. CDR3 sequence reads: CASSFQGGLFSQYF. For the CDR3, the DNA is TGTGCCAGCAGCTTCCAGGGAGGACTGTTTTCGCAGTATTTT. Based on the CDR3 plus reference TRBV7-9 and TRBJ2-3, the full variable domain is DTGVSQNPRHKITKRGQNVTFRCDPISEHNRLYWYRQTLGQGPEFLTYFQNEAQLEKSRLLSDRFSAERPKGSFSTLEIQRTEQGDSAMYLCASSFQGGLFSQYFGPGTRLTVL.

The chain employs TRBV7-2 and TRBJ2-1; unclear D gene. Deletions cut 5 bases from V and 5 bases from J, with 16 bases between. CDR1 is SGHTA, CDR2 FQGNSA, per germline. The CDR3 covers 15 residues. The CDR3 nucleotides are TGTGCCAGCAGCCTATACCGGGCGGAGAACAATGAGCAGTTCTTC. This encodes CASSLYRAENNEQFF.

The chain joins TRBV25-1 to TRBJ1-5, with a tentative D call TRBD1 (6 bases). The CDR3 extends over 14 amino acids. V lost 8 bases and J 0 bases, leaving 11 bases between the germline ends. Germline V gene lookup returns CDR1 MGHDK and CDR2 SYGVNS. CDR3 protein: CASGGGGSNQPQHF. The CDR3 nucleotides read TGTGCCAGCGGAGGGGGAGGTAGCAATCAGCCCCAGCATTTT.

The CDR3 loop reads CASSLVGGYTDTQYF. CDR3 nucleotide sequence: TGCGCCAGCAGCCTAGTGGGGGGTTACACAGATACGCAGTATTTT. The chain has TRBV5-1 and TRBJ2-3; TRBD2 is a possible D gene (6 bases). The ends were cut back, 4 bases at V and 2 bases at J, with 14 bases in the middle. This CDR3 spans 15 amino acids. The germline gives CDR1 SGHRS, CDR2 YFSETQ.

The chain joins TRBV5-8 to TRBJ2-3, with 12 bases that match TRBD2. Germline V CDR1 and CDR2: SGHTS, YDEGEE. The length of the CDR3 is 18 residues. J lost 4 bases, V lost 3 bases, and 12 bases had no gene match. DNA for the CDR3: TGTGCCAGCAGCTACGGGACTAGCGGGTGGGCGGACGCAGATACGCAGTATTTT. Amino acid sequence: CASSYGTSGWADADTQYF.